The present T cell receptor beta chain was sequenced within a study of T-cell reconstitution after alpha-beta-depleted transplantation in children. This clonotype was picked up many times. V was clipped by 10 bases and J by 1 base, with 13 bases between them. The CDR3 runs to 13 residues. Germline V gene lookup returns CDR1 SEHNR and CDR2 FQNEAQ (reference sequence). Preparation of the TCRbeta library involved a method that used unique molecular identifiers. Each CDR3 protein gets one entry after TCRdb re-called the PCR reads with MiXCR. This table holds 55,000 to 90,000 distinct CDR3 sequences, roughly 5.2% found once.

The sample in question was PBMCs, mostly from graft donor cells, obtained 180 days after TCRalphabeta/CD19-depleted stem cell transplant. V gene TRBV7-9 combines with J gene TRBJ2-5; no clear D gene. This clonotype was obtained from a boy younger than two who had a stem cell transplant for acute myeloid leukemia, so the T cells may come from the graft donor. CDR3 nucleotide sequence: TGTGCCACCAAAAGGCGGACCCAAGAGACCCAGTACTTC. Translating it yields CATKRRTQETQYF.